Below, 4 T cell receptor beta chains from the same sample are listed, as sequenced in a study of T cells after yellow fever vaccination. One entry per CDR3 protein results from TCRdb running MiXCR on the 5' RACE reads. The repertoire holds about 320,000 distinct CDR3 sequences, with 3.5% to 4.5% as singletons. The source was PBMCs, collected 15 days after the yellow fever booster vaccination. Source of these receptors: a man between 18 and 35 years old who received the YFV17D yellow fever vaccine.

V gene TRBV4-1 combines with J gene TRBJ2-5, with TRBD1 identical over 7 bases. Germline CDR1 reads MGHRA; CDR2 reads YSYEKL. The CDR3 loop spans 14 amino acids. The V segment lost 5 bases and the J segment 4 bases; nucleotides outside the gene matches: 7. Here the CDR3 reads CASSTPGQRETQYF. Here the CDR3 DNA reads TGCGCCAGCAGCACGCCGGGACAGAGAGAGACCCAGTACTTC.

This clonotype was seen repeatedly, ten times or more. The chain couples TRBV7-2 to TRBJ1-5, with TRBD1 identical over 7 bases. With 5 bases clipped from V and 9 bases from J, the junction kept 10 bases outside the gene matches. CDR1 and CDR2 (germline): SGHTA, FQGNSA. The CDR3 spans 14 residues. The CDR3 bases are TGTGCCAGCAGCCCCGGGACAGTTCCCCTGCCCCAGCATTTT. Translated, it gives CASSPGTVPLPQHF.

This clonotype was observed many times. The V gene is TRBV6-1, the J gene TRBJ2-2; no clear D gene. Germline V CDR1 and CDR2: MNHNS, SASEGT. This CDR3 region has 14 residues. Deletions cut 7 bases from V and 8 bases from J, with 17 bases between. The CDR3, as DNA: TGTGCCAGCATGTTAGGACCTGCTGAAGGGGAGCTGTTTTTT. Translating gives CASMLGPAEGELFF.

This clonotype showed up many times. V and J are TRBV6-5 and TRBJ2-4, with 9 bases matching TRBD1. V shed 4 bases, J shed 3 bases, and the junction held 4 bases outside the gene matches. CDR3 length: 15 amino acids. CDR1 and CDR2 from the germline V gene are MNHEY and SVGAGI. The CDR3 DNA is TGTGCCAGCAGTTCCCCGGGACAGGGCAAAAACATTCAGTACTTC. Translation gives CASSSPGQGKNIQYF.